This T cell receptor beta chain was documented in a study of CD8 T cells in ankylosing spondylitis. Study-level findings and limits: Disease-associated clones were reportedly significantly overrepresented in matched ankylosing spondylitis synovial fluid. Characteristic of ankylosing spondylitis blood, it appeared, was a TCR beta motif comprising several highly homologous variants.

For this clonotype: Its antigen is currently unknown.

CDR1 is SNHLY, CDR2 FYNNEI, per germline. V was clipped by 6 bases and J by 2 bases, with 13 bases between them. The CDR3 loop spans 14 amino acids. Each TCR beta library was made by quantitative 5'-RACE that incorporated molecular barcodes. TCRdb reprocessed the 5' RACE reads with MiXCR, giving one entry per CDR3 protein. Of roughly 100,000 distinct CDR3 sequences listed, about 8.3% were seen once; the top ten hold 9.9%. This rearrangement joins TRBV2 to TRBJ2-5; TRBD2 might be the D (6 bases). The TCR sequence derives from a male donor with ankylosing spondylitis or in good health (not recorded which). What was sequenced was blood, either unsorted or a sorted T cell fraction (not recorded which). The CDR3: CASRAVGLQETQYF. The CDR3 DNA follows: TGTGCCAGCAGGGCGGTCGGACTACAAGAGACCCAGTACTTC.